The 32 T cell receptor beta chains presented below share a single source sample, sequenced in a study of CD8 T cells in Susac syndrome. Random hexamers primed reverse transcription of 0.5 to 1 ug RNA. TCRdb analysed the immunoSEQ multiplex PCR reads with MiXCR anew, one entry per CDR3 protein. The table records hundreds of thousands of distinct CDR3 sequences, 75% to 90% of them present only once. The source material was CD8+ T cells from PBMCs. These TCRs come from a human donor with multiple sclerosis.

The rearrangement links TRBV27 to TRBJ2-1; TRBD1 or TRBD2 may be the D gene (5 bases each). Per the germline V gene, CDR1 is MNHEY and CDR2 is SMNVEV (reference sequence). V lost 6 bases to trimming and J lost 13 bases, with 16 bases between them. This CDR3 has 12 residues. For the CDR3, the DNA is TGTGCCAGCAGCAACCCGGGGCCGCTACAGTTCTTC. This translates into CASSNPGPLQFF.

The DNA for the CDR3 is TGCGCCAGCAGTGGGGGCGGGCACATAAGTGGCACAGATACGCAGTATTTT. It yields the protein CASSGGGHISGTDTQYF. The V gene is TRBV10-2, the J gene TRBJ2-3; either TRBD1 or TRBD2 may fit D (5 bases each). V dropped 4 bases and J dropped 1 base, with 18 bases sitting between them. The germline V gene has CDR1 WSHSY and CDR2 SAAADI. The CDR3 spans 17 residues.

This clonotype was found once. The rearrangement joins TRBV15 to TRBJ2-7; 8 bases line up with TRBD1. Germline V gene data show CDR1 as LNHNV and CDR2 as YYDKDF (reference sequence). The CDR3 runs to 16 residues. V gave up 4 bases and J gave up 2 bases; unmatched junction bases: 10. The CDR3 reads CATSIRDRQPPYEQYF. CDR3 nucleotides: TGTGCCACCAGCATCCGGGACAGGCAACCGCCCTACGAGCAGTACTTC.

This clonotype has just a few counts. One end of the junction is discordant with germline, which a read error may explain. The chain couples TRBV4-2 to TRBJ2-5; possible D gene TRBD1, 6 bases. The germline V gene has CDR1 LGHNA and CDR2 YNFKEQ. This CDR3 spans 15 amino acids. CDR3 DNA: TGTGCCAGCAACCAAGGGGGTCAAGGAGTGGAGACCCAGTACTTC. It specifies CASNQGGQGVETQYF.

The J gene is TRBJ2-6, the V gene TRBV9, with D uncertain. The CDR3 is 19 amino acids. Trimming left V 0 bases short and J 4 bases short, with 20 bases between. Germline CDR1 SGDLS, CDR2 YYNGEE. CDR3 sequence: CASSVDPGTRLSGANVLTF. The DNA of the CDR3 is TGTGCCAGCAGCGTAGACCCCGGTACCCGACTCAGCGGGGCCAACGTCCTGACTTTC.

This sequence joins TRBV20-1 and TRBJ2-7; no firm D call. Germline values: CDR1 DFQATT, CDR2 SNEGSKA (reference sequence). The CDR3 covers 12 residues. V was trimmed by 0 bases and J by 4 bases, leaving 7 bases between them. The CDR3 DNA follows: TGCAGTGCTAGAGATGTGGGGTACGAGCAGTACTTC. Translated: CSARDVGYEQYF.

This clonotype was seen just once. The gene calls are TRBV27 and TRBJ2-1; 11 bases line up with TRBD1. J was trimmed by 6 bases and V by 1 base; bases with no gene match: 5. This CDR3 region has 16 residues. The germline CDR1 and CDR2 sequences are MNHEY and SMNVEV (reference sequence). In DNA, the CDR3 is TGTGCCAGCAGTTTATACGGGACAGGGGGAAGCAATGAGCAGTTCTTC. Its protein product is CASSLYGTGGSNEQFF.

V is TRBV14 and J is TRBJ2-7; D unresolved. V was shortened by 1 base and J by 2 bases, with 9 bases between the two germline ends. Germline CDR1 SGHDN, CDR2 FVKESK. The CDR3 spans 14 residues. CDR3 protein: CASSQVISTYEQYF. The CDR3 nucleotides are TGTGCCAGCAGCCAAGTCATCAGTACCTACGAGCAGTACTTC.

This clonotype was counted once. In DNA form, the CDR3 reads TGTGCCAGCAGTTTCCTCTCCGGGACAGGGTTGAGCAATCAGCCCCAGCATTTT. Translated: CASSFLSGTGLSNQPQHF. The V call is TRBV27, the J call TRBJ1-5; 9 bases agree with TRBD1. The J segment lost 1 base and the V segment lost 3 bases, leaving 10 bases of the junction unmatched. This CDR3 is built from 18 residues. From germline, CDR1 is MNHEY and CDR2 SMNVEV (reference sequence).

This clonotype was picked up a small number of times. The V call is TRBV5-4, the J call TRBJ2-3; 11 nucleotides align to TRBD2. The CDR3 extends over 14 amino acids. V shed 5 bases, J shed 5 bases, and the junction held 4 bases outside the gene matches. Germline-derived CDR1 and CDR2 are SGHNT and YYREEE (reference sequence). CDR3 loop: CASSPGLAGDTQYF. The CDR3 region has the DNA TGTGCCAGCAGTCCCGGACTAGCGGGAGATACGCAGTATTTT.

The rearrangement joins TRBV4-2 to TRBJ1-2, with D possibly being TRBD1 (6 bases). Trimming left V 0 bases short and J 5 bases short, with 10 bases between. The CDR3 has 14 residues. Germline values: CDR1 LGHNA, CDR2 YNFKEQ. CDR3 in amino acids: CASSQEEQGYGYTF. In DNA form, the CDR3 reads TGTGCCAGCAGCCAAGAGGAACAGGGATATGGCTACACCTTC.

The chain is built from TRBV30 and TRBJ1-1; D gene ambiguous. V gave up 1 base and J gave up 7 bases, with 13 bases separating them. Germline values: CDR1 GTSNPN, CDR2 SVGIG (reference sequence). This CDR3 has 13 residues. CDR3 coding DNA: TGTGCCTGGAGTGACCTAACCTGGAATGAAGCTTTCTTT. Its translation: CAWSDLTWNEAFF.

CDR3 protein: CASNNRDAYNEQFF. The DNA for the CDR3 is TGTGCCAGCAACAACCGGGACGCCTACAATGAGCAGTTCTTC. This chain connects TRBV9 to TRBJ2-1; D tentatively fits TRBD1 or TRBD2 (5 bases each). The CDR3 has 14 residues. Germline V lookup: CDR1 SGDLS, CDR2 YYNGEE. Trimming removed 6 bases at V and 2 bases at J, with 12 bases between.

The chain uses TRBV29-1 and TRBJ1-2; 8 positions match TRBD1. Germline V gene sequence: CDR1 SQVTM, CDR2 ANQGSEA. This CDR3 spans 14 amino acids. J lost 8 bases, V lost 5 bases, and 13 bases had no gene match. The CDR3 DNA follows: TGCAGCGTTTTCCCGGACAGGGAGAGTATGGGCTACACCTTC. Its translation is CSVFPDRESMGYTF.

The chain joins TRBV3-1 to TRBJ2-3; tentatively, D is TRBD2 (7 bases). Germline CDR1 is LGHDT and CDR2 is YNNKEL (reference sequence). Trimming stripped 2 bases from V and 4 bases from J, with 22 bases between. The CDR3 length is 18 residues. For the CDR3, the DNA is TGTGCCAGCAGCCAACCCTCCCTTGGGAGGGGGAACGCAGATACGCAGTATTTT. The encoded protein is CASSQPSLGRGNADTQYF.

Only one count was recorded for this clonotype. The J gene is TRBJ1-5, the V gene TRBV5-1; 8 bases map to TRBD1. This CDR3 region has 16 residues. The V gene end was trimmed by 0 bases and the J gene end by 5 bases; junction bases not matched to a gene: 7. Germline loops: CDR1 SGHRS, CDR2 YFSETQ. The CDR3 sequence is CASSLAPQGGDQPQHF. In DNA form, the CDR3 reads TGCGCCAGCAGCTTGGCGCCACAGGGGGGTGATCAGCCCCAGCATTTT.

The table lists this clonotype with a few counts. One end of the junction does not line up with germline, which may come from a read error. V and J are TRBV19 and TRBJ2-1, with 9 bases identical to TRBD2. This CDR3 is built from 14 residues. Germline CDR1 is LNHDA and CDR2 is SQIVND (reference sequence). The DNA for the CDR3 is TGTGCCAGCAGTATAGCGGGAGATTACAATGAGCAGTTCTTC. Translation gives CASSIAGDYNEQFF.

The V and J genes are TRBV28 and TRBJ2-7; 11 bases align to TRBD2. The J segment lost 5 bases and the V segment lost 5 bases, leaving 8 bases of the junction unmatched. The CDR3 has 15 amino acids. Germline CDR1 reads MDHEN; CDR2 reads SYDVKM. CDR3 coding DNA: TGTGCCAGCAGTCCCTTAGCGGGAGGGCCGCACGAGCAGTACTTC. It codes for CASSPLAGGPHEQYF. Full variable domain (rest looked up from reference TRBV28 and TRBJ2-7): DVKVTQSSRYLVKRTGEKVFLECVQDMDHENMFWYRQDPGLGLRLIYFSYDVKMKEKGDIPEGYSVSREKKERFSLILESASTNQTSMYLCASSPLAGGPHEQYFGPGTRLTVT.

This clonotype showed up just a few times. The chain uses TRBV12-3 or TRBV12-4 and TRBJ1-2; D call uncertain. Trimming took 5 bases from V and 4 from J, leaving 8 bases between them. The CDR3 loop spans 12 amino acids. The CDR3 coding sequence is TGTGCCAGCAGTCCCCCGGGCTATGGCTACACCTTC. Protein product: CASSPPGYGYTF.

The rearrangement uses TRBV5-1 and TRBJ2-2; the D gene is possibly TRBD1 (6 bases). The germline V and J ends were trimmed by 0 bases and 1 base, with 10 bases remaining between them. The CDR3 has 16 residues. The germline CDR1 and CDR2 sequences are SGHRS and YFSETQ. Here the CDR3 DNA reads TGCGCCAGCAGCTTGGCCCGGGACAAGAACACCGGGGAGCTGTTTTTT. Its protein is CASSLARDKNTGELFF.

This clonotype was counted only a few times. The rearrangement links TRBV14 to TRBJ1-1; no firm D call. The germline V gene has CDR1 SGHDN and CDR2 FVKESK. Trimming cost V 1 base and J 1 base, with 7 bases left between them. CDR3 size: 14 residues. CDR3 sequence reads: CASSQGWGNTEAFF. CDR3 DNA: TGTGCCAGCAGCCAAGGGTGGGGGAACACTGAAGCTTTCTTT.

The chain joins TRBV28 to TRBJ2-5, with TRBD2 matching 14 bases. CDR1 MDHEN and CDR2 SYDVKM come from the germline V gene. The CDR3 extends over 16 amino acids. J was trimmed by 4 bases and V by 5 bases; bases with no gene match: 6. In DNA form, the CDR3 reads TGTGCCAGCAGTACCGGGACTAGCGGGAGTCGAGAGACCCAGTACTTC. This encodes CASSTGTSGSRETQYF.

V and J are TRBV20-1 and TRBJ1-1; D may be TRBD1 (6 bases). CDR3 length equals 12 residues. Trimming left V 5 bases short and J 5 bases short, with 12 bases between. Looked up from germline, CDR1 is DFQATT and CDR2 is SNEGSKA (reference sequence). CDR3 amino acids: CSARGGGTEAFF. The CDR3 region has the DNA TGCAGTGCTCGAGGAGGGGGAACTGAAGCTTTCTTT.

This rearrangement joins TRBV11-2 to TRBJ2-2; a weak D match, TRBD2 (6 bases). Germline assignment: CDR1 SGHAT and CDR2 FQNNGV. V dropped 0 bases and J dropped 0 bases, with 26 bases sitting between them. CDR3 length: 22 residues. This CDR3 is CASSLDLWRGKKRGANTGELFF. The CDR3 coding sequence is TGTGCCAGCAGCTTAGATCTTTGGCGGGGTAAGAAGAGAGGGGCGAACACCGGGGAGCTGTTTTTT.

The chain couples TRBV27 to TRBJ2-7; the D call may be TRBD1 or TRBD2 (6 bases each). Germline loops: CDR1 MNHEY, CDR2 SMNVEV (reference sequence). V lost 11 bases and J lost 4, with 18 bases in between. CDR3 length equals 13 residues. The CDR3 nucleotides read TGTGCCGCCGGAGGGGGAGAAACTTACGAGCAGTACTTC. It is translated as CAAGGGETYEQYF.

In this sample, this clonotype turned up a few times. The V gene is TRBV19, the J gene TRBJ1-1; D remains unclear. This CDR3 is 13 amino acids long. CDR1 and CDR2 from the germline V gene are LNHDA and SQIVND (reference sequence). V was shortened by 3 bases and J by 0 bases, with 5 bases between the two germline ends. The CDR3 region is CASSISMNTEAFF. The CDR3 nucleotides are TGTGCCAGTAGTATCTCTATGAACACTGAAGCTTTCTTT.

This sequence joins TRBV27 and TRBJ1-1, with D unclear. The CDR3 length is 13 residues. The germline V gene encodes CDR1 MNHEY and CDR2 SMNVEV (reference sequence). V lost 5 bases and J 1 base, leaving 8 bases between the germline ends. This CDR3 reads CASSVIQNTEAFF. In DNA form, the CDR3 reads TGTGCCAGCAGTGTTATCCAGAACACTGAAGCTTTCTTT.

V is TRBV12-3 or TRBV12-4 and J is TRBJ2-2; 10 bases are a match to TRBD2. The CDR3 runs to 17 residues. V shed 1 base, J shed 1 base, and the junction held 3 bases outside the gene matches. CDR3 sequence reads: CASSLVSSGGNTGELFF. CDR3 DNA sequence: TGTGCCAGCAGTTTAGTTTCTAGCGGGGGGAACACCGGGGAGCTGTTTTTT.

The chain combines TRBV27 with TRBJ1-2, with D unresolved. V was cut by 8 bases and J by 5 bases, with 18 bases left in between. From germline, CDR1 is MNHEY and CDR2 SMNVEV (reference sequence). CDR3 size: 14 residues. The CDR3 sequence is CASGPREAGYGYTF. The CDR3 region has the DNA TGTGCCAGCGGACCGAGGGAGGCGGGATATGGCTACACCTTC.

The chain has TRBV28 and TRBJ2-7, with TRBD1 identical over 8 bases. The CDR3 is made up of 15 amino acids. Germline values: CDR1 MDHEN, CDR2 SYDVKM. V was clipped by 5 bases and J by 0 bases; unmatched bases: 6. CDR3 in DNA: TGTGCCAGCAGTGACAGGGGCTCCAGCTCCTACGAGCAGTACTTC. Translation gives CASSDRGSSSYEQYF. The full variable domain, its missing parts supplied by reference TRBV28 and TRBJ2-7, is DVKVTQSSRYLVKRTGEKVFLECVQDMDHENMFWYRQDPGLGLRLIYFSYDVKMKEKGDIPEGYSVSREKKERFSLILESASTNQTSMYLCASSDRGSSSYEQYFGPGTRLTVT.

The rearrangement links TRBV13 to TRBJ2-3; 7 bases agree with TRBD2. Unmatched junction bases numbered 7, after V lost 8 bases and J lost 2 bases. This CDR3 region has 14 residues. Per the germline V gene, CDR1 is PRHDT and CDR2 is FYEKMQ (reference sequence). The CDR3 nucleotides are TGTGCCAGCGGGAGGGAAGGCCTCACAGATACGCAGTATTTT. Protein product: CASGREGLTDTQYF.

V is TRBV20-1 and J is TRBJ2-1, with 10 bases identical to TRBD2. Trimming at V came to 3 bases and at J to 9 bases, leaving 11 bases not matched to a gene. The CDR3 is 15 residues long. Germline V gene sequence: CDR1 DFQATT, CDR2 SNEGSKA (reference sequence). The CDR3 region is CSARRGTSAFSEQFF. The CDR3 DNA reads TGCAGTGCTAGGAGGGGGACTAGCGCTTTTTCTGAGCAGTTCTTC.